These 29 T cell receptor beta chains share one sample of origin, sequenced in a study of T cell responses to AZD1222 COVID-19 vaccine. The data were produced by immunoSEQ multiplex PCR, yet TCRdb's version contains in-frame clones alone and is incomplete. This sample has around 150,000 clones; about 92% occur once, and the top ten carry around 4%. Sequenced material: peripheral blood, taken on day 0 of MenACWY control vaccination. Receptors were obtained from an adult in good health.

This sequence joins TRBV19 and TRBJ2-3; 7 bases agree with TRBD2. V lost 9 bases and J lost 1; bases outside the gene matches: 4. Per germline, CDR1 LNHDA and CDR2 SQIVND (reference sequence). The CDR3 contains 13 residues. CDR3 nucleotides: TGTGCCAGAGAGCGGGAACGCACAGATACGCAGTATTTT. Encoded protein: CARERERTDTQYF.

The rearrangement joins TRBV9 to TRBJ2-7; D not resolved. V lost 3 bases and J lost 1, with 11 bases in between. The CDR3 loop spans 14 amino acids. Germline values: CDR1 SGDLS, CDR2 YYNGEE. CDR3 residues: CASSATRFSYEQYF. In DNA, the CDR3 is TGTGCCAGCAGCGCAACACGCTTTTCCTACGAGCAGTACTTC.

The J gene is TRBJ1-1, the V gene TRBV3-1 (or the pseudogene TRBV3-2); D gene uncertain. The CDR3 runs 12 residues. The germline V gene has CDR1 LGHDT and CDR2 YNNKEL (reference sequence). V lost 8 bases and J lost 3, with 10 bases in between. CDR3 coding DNA: TGTGCCAGCGGACCCCCCGACACTGAAGCTTTCTTT. Translated, it gives CASGPPDTEAFF.

The rearrangement uses TRBV7-2 and TRBJ2-3; 7 bases align to TRBD2. J lost 10 bases, V lost 8 bases, and 6 bases had no gene match. The CDR3 length is 11 residues. The germline V gene encodes CDR1 SGHTA and CDR2 FQGNSA. The CDR3 DNA is TGTGCCAGCGCCCGGGGAGGGGCGCAGTATTTT. Translating it yields CASARGGAQYF.

V and J are TRBV5-6 and TRBJ2-5; 7 bases align to TRBD2. The germline gives CDR1 SGHDT, CDR2 YYEEEE. J gave up 4 bases and V 1 base, and 1 base lay outside the gene matches. The CDR3 is 13 amino acids. The CDR3 DNA reads TGTGCCAGCAGCTTGTGGGGGGGAGAGACCCAGTACTTC. Translating gives CASSLWGGETQYF.

In DNA, the CDR3 is TGTGCCAGCAAATCCGGCACCGTCTATGGCTACACCTTC. Translation gives CASKSGTVYGYTF. The rearrangement joins TRBV28 to TRBJ1-2, with D hard to call. This CDR3 is 13 amino acids long. Germline CDR1 is MDHEN and CDR2 is SYDVKM. Between the trimmed V and J ends, which lost 7 bases and 4 bases, there was a span of 13 bases.

V usage is TRBV15 and J usage is TRBJ2-7; D is possibly TRBD1 (6 bases). Trimming stripped 0 bases from V and 0 bases from J, with 6 bases between. CDR1 and CDR2 (germline): LNHNV, YYDKDF (reference sequence). The CDR3 is 14 residues long. The CDR3 reads CATSRDRGSYEQYF. In DNA, the CDR3 is TGTGCCACCAGCAGAGACAGGGGCTCCTACGAGCAGTACTTC.

The CDR3 here is CASSLRTGNNYGYTF. The CDR3 DNA follows: TGTGCCAGCAGCTTAAGAACAGGGAATAACTATGGCTACACCTTC. V gene TRBV7-2 combines with J gene TRBJ1-2, with D possibly being TRBD1 (6 bases). V was trimmed by 2 bases and J by 1 base, leaving 11 bases between them. The CDR3 is made up of 15 amino acids. Germline V lookup: CDR1 SGHTA, CDR2 FQGNSA.

This chain joins TRBV30 and TRBJ2-3, with 9 bases that match TRBD2. V gave up 0 bases and J gave up 2 bases; unmatched junction bases: 9. The CDR3 contains 17 residues. Looked up from germline, CDR1 is GTSNPN and CDR2 is SVGIG (reference sequence). The CDR3: CAWSVPGTSRTTDTQYF. The CDR3 bases are TGTGCCTGGAGTGTTCCAGGGACTAGCCGAACCACAGATACGCAGTATTTT.

The chain carries TRBV19 and TRBJ1-5; D ambiguous. Germline V gives CDR1 LNHDA, CDR2 SQIVND (reference sequence). The CDR3 extends over 15 amino acids. V lost 6 bases and J lost 0, with 12 bases in between. CDR3 protein: CASSSGGYSNQPQHF. The CDR3 bases are TGTGCCAGTAGCTCCGGCGGATATAGCAATCAGCCCCAGCATTTT.

J is TRBJ2-2 and V is TRBV27, with D maybe TRBD1 (5 bases). V was trimmed by 6 bases and J by 6 bases, leaving 23 bases between them. The V gene's germline CDR1 is MNHEY and CDR2 SMNVEV (reference sequence). The CDR3 sequence is 17 residues long. The CDR3 spells CASRPLTAGIVPGELFF. Written as DNA, the CDR3 is TGTGCCAGCAGGCCCCTAACGGCAGGGATCGTTCCCGGGGAGCTGTTTTTT.

The DNA for the CDR3 is TGTGCCAGCAGTTCCCCAGGGCTGATTGGTTCACCCCTCCACTTT. Residues: CASSSPGLIGSPLHF. The J gene is TRBJ1-6, the V gene TRBV28; TRBD1 might be the D (5 bases). There are 15 residues in the CDR3. The V end lost 4 bases, the J end lost 9 bases, and 16 bases lay between the germline ends. Germline CDR1 and CDR2: MDHEN and SYDVKM.

This clone was recorded once. CDR3 in DNA: TGTGCCAGCAGTGACGGCTCTTTTGAGCAGTTCTTC. It codes for CASSDGSFEQFF. This chain links TRBV6-4 with TRBJ2-1; D ambiguous. CDR3 length equals 12 residues. In germline, CDR1 is MRHNA, CDR2 SNTAGT. Between the trimmed V and J ends, which lost 2 bases and 9 bases, there was a span of 8 bases.

The V gene is TRBV30, the J gene TRBJ2-1; 9 bases map to TRBD2. Germline CDR1 is GTSNPN and CDR2 is SVGIG (reference sequence). Germline trimming cut 6 bases from V and 9 bases from J; bases unmatched to any gene: 6. The CDR3 spans 12 residues. The CDR3 sequence is CACGLAGPEQFF. The DNA for the CDR3 is TGTGCCTGCGGCCTAGCGGGACCTGAGCAGTTCTTC.

The genes are TRBV9 and TRBJ2-5, with unresolved D. Germline V gives CDR1 SGDLS, CDR2 YYNGEE. V was shortened by 4 bases and J by 1 base, with 11 bases between the two germline ends. The CDR3 extends over 14 amino acids. CDR3: CASSRLQSQETQYF. Here the CDR3 DNA reads TGTGCCAGCAGCAGACTGCAAAGCCAAGAGACCCAGTACTTC.

The J gene is TRBJ2-3, the V gene TRBV18; unclear D gene. The CDR3 has 15 amino acids. V lost 0 bases and J lost 2, with 9 bases in between. Per the germline V gene, CDR1 is KGHSH and CDR2 is LQKENI. The CDR3 DNA reads TGTGCCAGCTCACCACCGGTAGGACCCACAGATACGCAGTATTTT. Protein product: CASSPPVGPTDTQYF.

DNA of the CDR3: TGTGCCAGCAGTTTAGGTCGAGGACAGGTGAACACTGAAGCTTTCTTT. This gives the protein CASSLGRGQVNTEAFF. The chain employs TRBV27 and TRBJ1-1; 7 bases map to TRBD1. Looked up from germline, CDR1 is MNHEY and CDR2 is SMNVEV (reference sequence). This CDR3 comprises 16 residues. Trimming cost V 2 bases and J 0 bases; bases outside gene matches: 6.

The rearrangement uses TRBV4-2 and TRBJ2-7; D gene unclear. Trimming took off 4 bases at V and 2 bases at J, with 12 bases between the two ends. Germline CDR1 LGHNA, CDR2 YNFKEQ. This CDR3 is 14 amino acids long. CDR3 DNA: TGTGCCAGCAGCCTTCGGTGGGATGCCTACGAGCAGTACTTC. Its protein is CASSLRWDAYEQYF.

The chain combines TRBV6-1 with TRBJ1-2, with D tentatively TRBD1 (6 bases). The V end was cut by 2 bases, the J end by 11 bases, with 18 bases between. The length of the CDR3 is 14 residues. Germline CDR1 reads MNHNS; CDR2 reads SASEGT. The CDR3 coding sequence is TGTGCCAGCAGTGAAACGACAGGAATTACGGGTTACACCTTC. Translated, it gives CASSETTGITGYTF.

This sequence joins TRBV12-3 or TRBV12-4 and TRBJ2-7, with TRBD1 as a possible D gene (5 bases). Trimming removed 2 bases from V and 7 bases from J, with 9 bases in between. The CDR3 runs to 12 residues. The CDR3 nucleotides read TGTGCCAGCAGTTTATACCCAGGGGAGCAGTACTTC. Its protein product is CASSLYPGEQYF.

The chain uses TRBV7-9 and TRBJ2-2; TRBD2 matches at 12 bases. Germline V gives CDR1 SEHNR, CDR2 FQNEAQ (reference sequence). Trimming cost V 8 bases and J 4 bases; bases outside gene matches: 5. The CDR3 runs 15 residues. The CDR3 nucleotides are TGTGCCAGCCGTGGACTAGCGGGAATCACCGGGGAGCTGTTTTTT. Its translation is CASRGLAGITGELFF.

The V gene is TRBV11-2, the J gene TRBJ2-5; possible D gene TRBD2, 6 bases. Germline values: CDR1 SGHAT, CDR2 FQNNGV. The CDR3 extends over 13 amino acids. The germline V and J ends were trimmed by 0 bases and 9 bases, with 11 bases remaining between them. CDR3 coding DNA: TGTGCCAGCAGCTTAGATACCCCGGGGGCCCAGTACTTC. This gives the protein CASSLDTPGAQYF.

The chain combines TRBV2 with TRBJ2-5; D uncertain. The CDR3 consists of 10 residues. Germline CDR1 and CDR2: SNHLY and FYNNEI. V gave up 4 bases and J gave up 7 bases, with 4 bases separating them. CDR3 sequence (DNA): TGTGCCAGCAGTGGGAGGACCCAGTACTTC. This codes for CASSGRTQYF.

The sample holds a few counts of this clone. CDR3 loop: CASSLAVPPYEQYF. The CDR3 DNA reads TGTGCCAGCAGCTTAGCGGTTCCTCCCTACGAGCAGTACTTC. This sequence joins TRBV7-3 and TRBJ2-7; D is unclear. This CDR3 spans 14 amino acids. The germline V gene encodes CDR1 SGHTA and CDR2 FQGTGA. Trimming took off 2 bases at V and 2 bases at J, with 10 bases between the two ends.

The chain employs TRBV2 and TRBJ2-2, with 13 bases aligning to TRBD2. V trimming: 6 bases; J trimming: 6 bases; junction bases outside the gene matches: 4. Per germline, CDR1 SNHLY and CDR2 FYNNEI. The CDR3 is 15 residues long. This CDR3 is CASSLGLAGPGELFF. In DNA, the CDR3 is TGTGCCAGCAGCCTGGGACTAGCGGGACCCGGGGAGCTGTTTTTT.

The chain uses TRBV2 and TRBJ1-1; TRBD1 agrees at 7 bases. The germline V gene has CDR1 SNHLY and CDR2 FYNNEI. V gave up 6 bases and J gave up 6 bases; unmatched junction bases: 7. The CDR3 runs to 13 residues. CDR3 sequence: CASRITGVPEAFF. In DNA form, the CDR3 reads TGTGCCAGCAGGATTACAGGGGTCCCTGAAGCTTTCTTT.

This sequence joins TRBV20-1 and TRBJ2-1, with D unresolved. The CDR3 extends over 11 amino acids. Between the trimmed V and J ends, which lost 1 base and 5 bases, there was a span of 3 bases. CDR1 and CDR2 (germline): DFQATT, SNEGSKA (reference sequence). Here the CDR3 DNA reads TGCAGTGCTAGAGCAGACAATGAGCAGTTCTTC. Translated, it gives CSARADNEQFF.

V gene TRBV7-8 combines with J gene TRBJ2-2, with TRBD2 as a possible D gene (5 bases). The CDR3 sequence is 16 residues long. Germline V gene sequence: CDR1 SGHVS, CDR2 FQNEAQ. Trimming took off 1 base at V and 6 bases at J, with 15 bases between the two ends. The CDR3 DNA reads TGTGCCAGCAGCTTAGGCGGGCTAACGGTCCCCGGGGAGCTGTTTTTT. Protein product: CASSLGGLTVPGELFF.

V gene TRBV5-8 combines with J gene TRBJ1-3; D perhaps matches TRBD1 (5 bases). This CDR3 is 14 amino acids long. V shed 4 bases and J shed 2 bases, with 10 bases lying between them. CDR1 is SGHTS and CDR2 is YDEGEE in the germline V gene. CDR3 region: CASSLDTPGNTIYF. For the CDR3, the DNA is TGTGCCAGCAGCCTGGACACCCCTGGAAACACCATATATTTT.